Below are 26 T cell receptor beta chains sequenced from a single sample in a study of spatial heterogeneity in lung cancer. MiXCR, applied by TCRdb to the 5' RACE reads, yields one record per CDR3 protein. The sample contains 3,000 to 4,000 distinct CDR3 sequences, over 5% of which appear only once. The sample's time point: sample taken at primary tumor resection. Their antigens remain unidentified. General observations from the study: Higher tumor mutation counts went along with higher counts of expanded intratumoral alpha and beta TCRs.

The source was lung tumor tissue, collected at surgery. Source of these receptors: a male donor with early-stage non-small cell lung cancer.

This clonotype is medium-sized (0.01 to 0.1%) by share. V is TRBV6-5 and J is TRBJ2-2; D ambiguous. The CDR3 covers 12 residues. Trimming shortened V by 2 bases and J by 4 bases, and 2 bases separated the two germline ends. CDR1 and CDR2 from the germline V gene are MNHEY and SVGAGI. The CDR3, as DNA: TGTGCCAGCAGTTACCTCACCGGGGAGCTGTTTTTT. The encoded protein is CASSYLTGELFF.

This clonotype is medium-sized by share. The V and J genes are TRBV2 and TRBJ1-1; 11 bases fit TRBD1. The CDR3 is made up of 15 amino acids. Germline assignment: CDR1 SNHLY and CDR2 FYNNEI. Trimming removed 6 bases from V and 1 base from J; junction bases left unmatched: 4. The CDR3 nucleotides read TGTGCCAGCAGCCGGACAGGGGGCCCGAACACTGAAGCTTTCTTT. It translates to CASSRTGGPNTEAFF.

By share of the sample, this clonotype is medium-sized (0.01 to 0.1%). The chain uses TRBV19 and TRBJ2-7, with unresolved D. Germline CDR1 reads LNHDA; CDR2 reads SQIVND (reference sequence). Trimming left V 5 bases short and J 2 bases short, with 10 bases between. The CDR3 loop spans 13 amino acids. CDR3 nucleotides: TGTGCCAGTAGTCCAGACGGAACCTACGAGCAGTACTTC. It encodes CASSPDGTYEQYF.

This clonotype was recorded at least ten times. V is TRBV29-1 and J is TRBJ2-3; 12 bases are a match to TRBD2. J gave up 6 bases and V 4 bases, and 8 bases lay outside the gene matches. This CDR3 is built from 15 residues. In germline, CDR1 is SQVTM, CDR2 ANQGSEA. CDR3 protein: CSVARTSGAPDTQYF. The CDR3 region has the DNA TGCAGCGTTGCCCGGACTAGCGGGGCCCCGGATACGCAGTATTTT.

The chain couples TRBV20-1 to TRBJ2-2, with a tentative D call TRBD1 (6 bases). This CDR3 spans 14 amino acids. Germline V lookup: CDR1 DFQATT, CDR2 SNEGSKA (reference sequence). Trimming left V 3 bases short and J 1 base short, with 9 bases between. In DNA, the CDR3 is TGCAGTGCTAGTGGGGACAAGAACACCGGGGAGCTGTTTTTT. Amino acids: CSASGDKNTGELFF.

This clonotype is medium-sized in the sample. V and J are TRBV11-3 and TRBJ2-4; either TRBD1 or TRBD2 may fit D (5 bases each). The CDR3 has 17 residues. Trimming left V 5 bases short and J 3 bases short, with 20 bases between. The V gene's germline CDR1 is SGHNT and CDR2 YENEEA. The CDR3 bases are TGTGCCAGCAGCCTGAACCAAGGGGCAGGGAGCAAAAACATTCAGTACTTC. Residues: CASSLNQGAGSKNIQYF.

This clonotype ranks as medium-sized (0.01 to 0.1%). A junction boundary mismatches the germline segment, possibly from a read error. V gene TRBV20-1 combines with J gene TRBJ2-7; no reliable D call. CDR1 is DFQATT, CDR2 SNEGSKA, per germline (reference sequence). The CDR3 is 12 amino acids. CDR3 protein: CSANDGAYEQYF. The CDR3 coding sequence is TGCAGCGCTAACGACGGCGCCTACGAGCAGTACTTC.

This clonotype was observed at least ten times. The rearrangement joins TRBV9 to TRBJ2-2; the match to TRBD1 covers 8 bases. This CDR3 contains 15 residues. V shed 4 bases, J shed 10 bases, and the junction held 12 bases outside the gene matches. The germline V gene has CDR1 SGDLS and CDR2 YYNGEE. CDR3 sequence reads: CASSPDRVVVVELFF. The CDR3 nucleotides are TGTGCCAGCAGCCCGGACAGGGTGGTTGTCGTGGAGCTGTTTTTT.

This clonotype appeared many times. V gene TRBV10-3 combines with J gene TRBJ2-3; a weak D match, TRBD2 (5 bases). The CDR3 is 14 residues long. Germline V gives CDR1 ENHRY, CDR2 SYGVKD. Deletions cut 4 bases from V and 4 bases from J, with 12 bases between. The CDR3 sequence: CAISVSDRPDTQYF. CDR3 bases: TGTGCCATCAGTGTTAGCGATCGACCAGATACGCAGTATTTT.

By sample fraction, this clonotype is medium-sized. The CDR3 loop is CASSLDALGTDTQYF. The CDR3 DNA reads TGCGCCAGCAGCTTGGATGCCCTGGGCACAGATACGCAGTATTTT. The genes are TRBV5-1 and TRBJ2-3, with D uncertain. Germline-derived CDR1 and CDR2 are SGHRS and YFSETQ. The CDR3 is made up of 15 amino acids. V lost 0 bases, J lost 1 base, and 9 bases lay in between.

CDR3: CASRGGWSGKLFF. The CDR3 nucleotides read TGTGCCAGCAGAGGTGGCTGGTCAGGAAAACTGTTTTTT. V usage is TRBV5-6 and J usage is TRBJ1-4; D gene ambiguous. There are 13 residues in the CDR3. CDR1 and CDR2 from the germline V gene are SGHDT and YYEEEE. Trimming removed 5 bases at V and 10 bases at J, with 15 bases between.

By share, this clonotype counts as medium-sized (0.01 to 0.1%). CDR3 coding DNA: TGTGCCATCAGACCGACAGGGTTTGATAGCTACGAGCAGTACTTC. It encodes CAIRPTGFDSYEQYF. The chain couples TRBV10-3 to TRBJ2-7, with TRBD1 matching over 7 bases. This CDR3 contains 15 residues. J lost 3 bases, V lost 6 bases, and 11 bases had no gene match. CDR1 is ENHRY, CDR2 SYGVKD, per germline.

This chain connects TRBV7-9 to TRBJ1-3, with no clear D. The CDR3 runs 16 residues. The V gene lost 5 bases and the J gene lost 0 bases, with 14 bases spanning the gap. Germline CDR1 is SEHNR and CDR2 is FQNEAQ (reference sequence). In DNA form, the CDR3 reads TGTGCCAGCAGCGGATCCGACGGAAGCTCTGGAAACACCATATATTTT. This sequence encodes CASSGSDGSSGNTIYF.

By sample share, this clonotype is medium-sized (0.01 to 0.1%). This chain joins TRBV28 and TRBJ2-1; D is perhaps TRBD1 (6 bases). Trimming stripped 3 bases from V and 10 bases from J, with 13 bases between. The CDR3 spans 13 residues. The germline CDR1 and CDR2 sequences are MDHEN and SYDVKM. The CDR3 region is CASSFEQGVEQFF. For the CDR3, the DNA is TGTGCCAGCAGTTTCGAACAGGGAGTGGAGCAGTTCTTC.

The J gene is TRBJ2-1, the V gene TRBV7-9; D possibly uses TRBD1 or TRBD2 (5 bases each). CDR1 is SEHNR, CDR2 FQNEAQ, per germline (reference sequence). CDR3 length: 16 amino acids. Trimming cost V 5 bases and J 0 bases, with 14 bases left between them. This chain's CDR3 is CASSPGTVSSYNEQFF. The CDR3 DNA is TGTGCCAGCAGCCCAGGGACGGTCAGCTCCTACAATGAGCAGTTCTTC. The full variable domain, with the rest looked up from reference TRBV7-9 and TRBJ2-1, is DTGVSQNPRHKITKRGQNVTFRCDPISEHNRLYWYRQTLGQGPEFLTYFQNEAQLEKSRLLSDRFSAERPKGSFSTLEIQRTEQGDSAMYLCASSPGTVSSYNEQFFGPGTRLTVL.

This clonotype was seen a handful of times. J is TRBJ1-1 and V is TRBV6-1, with 7 bases lining up with TRBD1. Germline V gives CDR1 MNHNS, CDR2 SASEGT. The CDR3 totals 17 residues. V dropped 4 bases and J dropped 0; count of bases not matched to a gene: 11. The CDR3 loop reads CASSALWGQFMNTEAFF. The CDR3 bases are TGTGCCAGCAGTGCGTTGTGGGGACAGTTCATGAACACTGAAGCTTTCTTT.

This clonotype rates as large (0.1 to 1%). The chain uses TRBV28 and TRBJ2-1; D not resolved. This CDR3 contains 15 residues. Trimming pared 3 bases from V and 0 bases from J, leaving 9 bases between. Germline CDR1 is MDHEN and CDR2 is SYDVKM. The CDR3 nucleotides read TGTGCCAGCAGTTTCCTCCCGGCCTCCTACAATGAGCAGTTCTTC. It yields the protein CASSFLPASYNEQFF.

This clonotype is categorized as medium-sized (0.01 to 0.1%). The CDR3 bases are TGTGCCAGCAGTTACCACCTGACTAGCGTCTACGAGCAGTACTTC. Translated: CASSYHLTSVYEQYF. The rearrangement joins TRBV6-5 to TRBJ2-7; 8 bases map to TRBD2. Looked up from germline, CDR1 is MNHEY and CDR2 is SVGAGI. The CDR3 is made up of 15 amino acids. Unmatched junction bases numbered 6, after V lost 2 bases and J lost 3 bases.

The rearrangement links TRBV5-1 to TRBJ2-2; TRBD1 matches at 7 bases. The CDR3 sequence is 14 residues long. Germline V gene data show CDR1 as SGHRS and CDR2 as YFSETQ. Trimming cost V 8 bases and J 0 bases; bases outside gene matches: 4. CDR3 nucleotides: TGCGCCAGTCGAACAGGGGCGAACACCGGGGAGCTGTTTTTT. Amino acid sequence: CASRTGANTGELFF.

By sample fraction, this clonotype is medium-sized. The CDR3 region is CASSQGRGRAEAFF. CDR3 DNA sequence: TGTGCCAGCAGCCAAGGCCGGGGGAGGGCTGAAGCTTTCTTT. The V and J genes are TRBV14 and TRBJ1-1, with D possibly TRBD1 on 5 matching bases. The CDR3 sequence is 14 residues long. Germline V gene lookup returns CDR1 SGHDN and CDR2 FVKESK. The V and J ends lost 1 base and 6 bases respectively, with 12 bases between them.

By share, this clonotype ranks as medium-sized. This chain connects TRBV27 to TRBJ2-2, with D possibly being TRBD1 (6 bases). Trimming left V 5 bases short and J 0 bases short, with 7 bases between. Germline CDR1 MNHEY, CDR2 SMNVEV (reference sequence). The CDR3 covers 14 residues. CDR3 region: CASSGQTNTGELFF. The DNA of the CDR3 is TGTGCCAGCAGTGGACAGACGAACACCGGGGAGCTGTTTTTT.

By share, this clonotype ranks as medium-sized. This chain connects TRBV27 to TRBJ2-2; no definite D call. This CDR3 spans 14 amino acids. V gave up 4 bases and J gave up 2 bases, with 8 bases separating them. Germline V gives CDR1 MNHEY, CDR2 SMNVEV (reference sequence). CDR3 in amino acids: CASSSQVNTGELFF. The CDR3 DNA is TGTGCCAGCAGTTCGCAGGTTAACACCGGGGAGCTGTTTTTT.

By its share, this clonotype is medium-sized. The chain combines TRBV7-2 with TRBJ2-7; no definite D call. Germline V lookup: CDR1 SGHTA, CDR2 FQGNSA. The CDR3 has 12 amino acids. Trimming took off 7 bases at V and 0 bases at J, with 7 bases between the two ends. CDR3 nucleotides: TGTGCCAGCACTGGGATCTCCTACGAGCAGTACTTC. This codes for CASTGISYEQYF.

By share, this clonotype counts as large. The rearrangement uses TRBV20-1 and TRBJ1-2; the D gene is possibly TRBD1 (5 bases). Germline V CDR1 and CDR2: DFQATT, SNEGSKA (reference sequence). Trimming left V 5 bases short and J 3 bases short, with 16 bases between. The CDR3 extends over 14 amino acids. The CDR3 region is CSAHSGGMDYGYTF. The CDR3 DNA sequence: TGCAGTGCTCACTCGGGGGGTATGGACTATGGCTACACCTTC.

This clonotype is medium-sized by share. The chain has TRBV18 and TRBJ2-5, with D perhaps matching TRBD1 (6 bases). The CDR3 covers 13 residues. Per the germline V gene, CDR1 is KGHSH and CDR2 is LQKENI. V lost 3 bases and J lost 2, with 7 bases in between. DNA of the CDR3: TGTGCCAGCTCACCGACAGGACAAGAGACCCAGTACTTC. This sequence encodes CASSPTGQETQYF.

By sample fraction, this clonotype is medium-sized (0.01 to 0.1%). The CDR3 nucleotides read TGTGCCAGCAGTTACTCCAAGGGACAGGGGGCATTGACCCAGTACTTC. The encoded protein is CASSYSKGQGALTQYF. This chain uses TRBV6-6 with TRBJ2-5, with TRBD1 identical over 12 bases. CDR1 and CDR2 (germline): MNHNY, SVGAGI (reference sequence). The CDR3 is 16 amino acids. Losses at the gene ends were 0 bases for V and 7 bases for J; bases not matched to a gene: 6.